This entry describes one T cell receptor beta chain. These data belong to a study of blood T cell repertoires in COVID-19. The overall study: Acute and convalescent COVID-19 samples came from the United States, Italy and Spain. T cells, B-cell-depleted T cells, or PBMCs provided the cDNA or gDNA that served as material.

Enrolment of Seattle patients took place during active infection, and they were followed longitudinally. The ends lost 1 base at V and 3 bases at J; junction bases unmatched: 4. The CDR3 contains 14 residues. CDR1 and CDR2 from the germline V gene are SQVTM and ANQGSEA. In the original workflow: The assay estimated nucleated cells by amplifying reference gene primers. TCRdb keeps only in-frame clones here, not all; method: immunoSEQ multiplex PCR. V and J calls and clone size are as listed in that table; D and trimming were resolved from the DNA. Of approximately 280,000 clones in the sample, about 93% were seen once.

Sequenced input: peripheral blood. The chain couples TRBV29-1 to TRBJ1-1; 8 bases align to TRBD1. This receptor was obtained from a woman in her thirties with COVID-19, enrolled during active disease. In DNA form, the CDR3 reads TGCAGCGTTGAAGGGCAGGGGGCGGACACTGAAGCTTTCTTT. As protein: CSVEGQGADTEAFF.